This is a list of T cell receptor beta chains from one sample in a study of CD8 T cells in Susac syndrome. One entry per CDR3 protein results from TCRdb running MiXCR on the immunoSEQ multiplex PCR reads. The profile covers 200,000 or so distinct CDR3 sequences, with about 96% appearing a single time and 0.093% taken by the ten largest. The specimen was CD4+ T cells from PBMCs. The source of these receptors is a human donor with multiple sclerosis. CDR3s include the opening cysteine and the closing phenylalanine or tryptophan. The D gene is left open where the match is weak. Rows give clone size only sometimes, using once, few, many, or a class for an expanded clone.

TRBJ2-5 TRBV4-1 - - CASSQTLGETQYF TGCGCCAGCAGCCAAACCTTAGGAGAGACCCAGTACTTC
TRBJ1-5 TRBV7-2 TRBD1 - CASSLTGTNNQPQHF TGTGCCAGCAGCTTGACAGGGACCAACAATCAGCCCCAGCATTTT
TRBJ2-5 TRBV29-1 - - CSVVGQIFIKETQYF TGCAGCGTTGTAGGGCAGATCTTCATTAAAGAGACCCAGTACTTC
TRBJ2-2 TRBV4-1 TRBD1 - CASTTGAWTGELFF TGCGCCAGCACCACAGGGGCGTGGACCGGGGAGCTGTTTTTT
TRBJ2-7 TRBV28 TRBD2 - CASGTGREYEQYF TGTGCCAGCGGAACCGGGCGGGAGTACGAGCAGTACTTC
TRBJ2-5 TRBV30 TRBD2 - CAWTSGLAHETQYF TGTGCCTGGACCTCGGGACTAGCGCATGAGACCCAGTACTTC
TRBJ2-1 TRBV10-3 - - CAISESNYNEQFF TGTGCCATCAGTGAGTCCAACTACAATGAGCAGTTCTTC
TRBJ2-5 TRBV4-1 - - CASSQERVQETQYF TGCGCCAGCAGCCAAGAGCGGGTGCAAGAGACCCAGTACTTC
TRBJ1-5 TRBV29-1 - - CSVGALNQPQHF TGCAGCGTTGGGGCCCTCAATCAGCCCCAGCATTTT
TRBJ2-5 TRBV20-1 - - CSAKPRLGETQYF TGCAGTGCCAAACCTCGATTGGGAGAGACCCAGTACTTC
TRBJ2-5 TRBV5-1 TRBD1 - CASTKQGPQETQYF TGCGCCAGCACGAAACAGGGGCCACAAGAGACCCAGTACTTC
TRBJ1-2 TRBV24-1 - once CATQGGYGYTF TGTGCCACGCAGGGTGGCTATGGCTACACCTTC
TRBJ2-3 TRBV20-1 TRBD2 - CSARLAGVDTQYF TGCAGTGCTAGACTAGCGGGAGTCGATACGCAGTATTTT
TRBJ1-5 TRBV16 - - CASSQGGEGNQPQHF TGTGCCAGCAGCCAAGGCGGGGAGGGAAATCAGCCCCAGCATTTT
TRBJ1-3 TRBV3-1 - - CASSQVGNTIYF TGTGCCAGCAGCCAAGTGGGAAACACCATATATTTT
TRBJ1-6 TRBV12-3/TRBV12-4 TRBD1 - CASRITGGGNSPLHF TGTGCCAGCAGGATAACAGGGGGCGGAAATTCACCCCTCCACTTT
TRBJ2-5 TRBV19 - - CASSPTLGETQYF TGTGCCAGTAGTCCAACTCTAGGGGAGACCCAGTACTTC
TRBJ1-2 TRBV12-3/TRBV12-4 - - CASRPLDRSGYTF TGTGCCAGCAGACCCTTGGACAGATCTGGCTACACCTTC
TRBJ2-1 TRBV24-1 - - CATSGTNEQFF TGTGCCACCAGCGGGACGAATGAGCAGTTCTTC
TRBJ2-3 TRBV14 - - CASSPLFGVGTDTQYF TGTGCCAGCAGCCCCCTCTTCGGGGTGGGCACAGATACGCAGTATTTT
TRBJ2-7 TRBV10-3 - - CASRVGLSSYEQYF TGTGCCAGTAGGGTCGGATTATCCTCCTACGAGCAGTACTTC
TRBJ2-3 TRBV20-1 - - CSARDTRKSTDTQYF TGCAGTGCTAGAGATACCAGGAAGAGCACAGATACGCAGTATTTT
TRBJ1-1 TRBV27 - - CASSLNGGEAFF TGTGCCAGCAGTTTAAACGGGGGTGAAGCTTTCTTT
TRBJ2-1 TRBV7-2 - - CASSSVQPLF TGTGCCAGCAGCTCCGTTCAACCTCTCTTC
TRBJ1-2 TRBV30 - - CAWSVLSTGSGYTF TGTGCCTGGAGTGTCCTATCCACAGGGAGTGGCTACACCTTC
TRBJ2-1 TRBV5-4 - - CASSFGGASSYNEQFF TGTGCCAGCAGCTTCGGCGGGGCAAGCTCCTACAATGAGCAGTTCTTC
TRBJ2-7 TRBV20-1 TRBD2 - CSARTSGRARYEQYF TGCAGTGCTCGGACTAGCGGGAGGGCCCGGTACGAGCAGTACTTC
TRBJ2-7 TRBV27 - - CASSLLTGGYEQYF TGTGCCAGCAGTTTACTCACAGGAGGTTACGAGCAGTACTTC
TRBJ2-1 TRBV25-1 - - CASSEGPIRNEQFF TGTGCCAGCAGTGAGGGTCCTATCCGGAATGAGCAGTTCTTC
TRBJ1-2 TRBV5-1 - once CASSPISPWDYGYTF TGCGCCAGCAGCCCCATAAGCCCGTGGGACTATGGCTACACCTTC
TRBJ1-2 TRBV6-1 - - CASSTQKGGSYGYTF TGTGCCAGCAGTACCCAAAAGGGGGGCTCCTATGGCTACACCTTC
TRBJ1-1 TRBV12-3/TRBV12-4 - - CASRLQAEAFF TGTGCCAGCAGGTTACAGGCTGAAGCTTTCTTT
TRBJ1-2 TRBV20-1 TRBD1 - CSAKDRGSFYGYTF TGCAGTGCTAAGGACAGGGGCTCGTTCTATGGCTACACCTTC
TRBJ1-1 TRBV29-1 TRBD1 - CSVEGQGGTEAFF TGCAGCGTTGAAGGCCAGGGGGGGACTGAAGCTTTCTTT
TRBJ2-1 TRBV29-1 TRBD2 - CSVLAGVPSYNEQFF TGCAGCGTCCTAGCGGGTGTGCCCTCCTACAATGAGCAGTTCTTC
TRBJ2-7 TRBV29-1 - - CSVEGFGYEQYF TGCAGCGTTGAAGGGTTCGGATACGAGCAGTACTTC
TRBJ2-1 TRBV9 - - CASSVEGRGNEQFF TGTGCCAGCAGCGTAGAGGGCAGGGGCAATGAGCAGTTCTTC
TRBJ2-2 TRBV29-1 - - CSAGRPNTGELFF TGCAGCGCGGGACGACCGAACACCGGGGAGCTGTTTTTT
TRBJ2-7 TRBV7-2 - once CASSSRQPYEQYF TGTGCCAGCAGCTCCCGACAACCCTACGAGCAGTACTTC
TRBJ2-7 TRBV5-1 - - CASRPDGNSYEQYF TGCGCCAGCCGCCCAGACGGGAATTCCTACGAGCAGTACTTC
TRBJ2-6 TRBV9 TRBD1 - CASSISGQVASGANVLTF TGTGCCAGCAGCATCTCGGGACAGGTGGCATCTGGGGCCAACGTCCTGACTTTC
TRBJ2-4 TRBV23-1 TRBD1 - CARQGANIQYF TGCGCCAGGCAGGGGGCAAACATTCAGTACTTC